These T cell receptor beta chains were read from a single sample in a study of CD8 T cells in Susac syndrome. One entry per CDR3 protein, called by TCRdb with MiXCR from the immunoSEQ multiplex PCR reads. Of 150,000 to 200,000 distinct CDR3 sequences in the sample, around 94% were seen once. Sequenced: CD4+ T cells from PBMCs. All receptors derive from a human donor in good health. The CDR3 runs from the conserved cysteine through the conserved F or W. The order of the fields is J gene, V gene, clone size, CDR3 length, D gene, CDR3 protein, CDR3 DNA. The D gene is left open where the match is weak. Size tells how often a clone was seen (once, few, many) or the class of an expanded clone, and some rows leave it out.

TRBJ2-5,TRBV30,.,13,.,CAWSLQQGETQYF,TGTGCCTGGAGTTTACAGCAGGGAGAGACCCAGTACTTC
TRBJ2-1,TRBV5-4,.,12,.,CASSLNAGQEFF,TGTGCCAGCAGCTTGAATGCTGGGCAGGAGTTCTTC
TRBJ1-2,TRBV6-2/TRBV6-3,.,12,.,CASSYTEYGYTF,TGTGCCAGCAGTTATACAGAGTATGGCTACACCTTC
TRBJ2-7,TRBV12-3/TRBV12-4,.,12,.,CASSLEGTSGYF,TGTGCCAGCAGTTTAGAGGGGACCTCTGGGTACTTC
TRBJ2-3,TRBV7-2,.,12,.,CASSLGADTQYF,TGTGCCAGCAGCTTAGGGGCAGATACGCAGTATTTT
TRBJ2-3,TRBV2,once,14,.,CASSDEGGPNTQYF,TGTGCCAGCAGTGATGAGGGGGGGCCGAATACGCAGTATTTT
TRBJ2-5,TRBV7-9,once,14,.,CASSLTKAQETQYF,TGTGCCAGCAGCTTAACCAAGGCCCAAGAGACCCAGTACTTC
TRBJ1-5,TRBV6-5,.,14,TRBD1,CASSRTGFNQPQHF,TGTGCCAGCAGTCGGACAGGGTTCAATCAGCCCCAGCATTTT
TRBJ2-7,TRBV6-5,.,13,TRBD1,CASSPGQHYEQYF,TGTGCCAGCAGTCCGGGACAGCACTACGAGCAGTACTTC
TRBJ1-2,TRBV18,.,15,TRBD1,CASSPSQGINYGYTF,TGTGCCAGCTCACCATCACAGGGGATTAACTATGGCTACACCTTC
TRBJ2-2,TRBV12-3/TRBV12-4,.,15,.,CASRPSGTYTGELFF,TGTGCCAGCAGACCATCCGGGACCTACACCGGGGAGCTGTTTTTT
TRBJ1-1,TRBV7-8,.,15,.,CASSLRTVMNTEAFF,TGTGCCAGCAGCCTCCGGACAGTAATGAACACTGAAGCTTTCTTT
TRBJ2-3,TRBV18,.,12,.,CASSPPGDTQYF,TGTGCCAGCTCACCTCCCGGAGATACGCAGTATTTT
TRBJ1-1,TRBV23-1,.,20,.,CASSQKVGLKAGYEDTEAFF,TGCGCCAGCAGTCAAAAGGTGGGGCTGAAGGCGGGGTATGAGGACACTGAAGCTTTCTTT
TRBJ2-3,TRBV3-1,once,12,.,CASSPSQHTQYF,TGTGCCAGCAGCCCAAGCCAACATACGCAGTATTTT
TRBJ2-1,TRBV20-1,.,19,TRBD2,CSAKPFPSGGAGRSDEQFF,TGCAGTGCTAAGCCCTTCCCTAGCGGGGGCGCGGGCCGGAGCGATGAGCAGTTCTTC
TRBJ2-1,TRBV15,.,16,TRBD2,CATSRDDAGGRDEQFF,TGTGCCACCAGCAGAGATGACGCGGGGGGCCGGGATGAGCAGTTCTTC
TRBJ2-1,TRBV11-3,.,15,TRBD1,CASSAGQGTNNEQFF,TGTGCCAGCAGCGCCGGACAGGGGACTAACAATGAGCAGTTCTTC
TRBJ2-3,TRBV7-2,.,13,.,CASSFASTDTQYF,TGTGCCAGCAGTTTTGCTAGCACAGATACGCAGTATTTT
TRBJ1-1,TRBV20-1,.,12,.,CSASTGFTEAFF,TGCAGTGCTAGTACAGGGTTTACTGAAGCTTTCTTT
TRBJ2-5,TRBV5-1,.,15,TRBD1,CASSLEGQGRETQYF,TGCGCCAGCAGCTTGGAAGGACAGGGACGAGAGACCCAGTACTTC
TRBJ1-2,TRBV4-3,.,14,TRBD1,CASSQPGQHYGYTF,TGCGCCAGCAGCCAACCGGGACAGCACTATGGCTACACCTTC
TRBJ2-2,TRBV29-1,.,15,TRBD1,CSVARQGAVTGELFF,TGCAGCGTTGCAAGACAGGGGGCGGTCACCGGGGAGCTGTTTTTT
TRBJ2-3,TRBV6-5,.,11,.,CASTSGLLQYF,TGTGCCAGCACCTCGGGGCTTTTGCAGTATTTT
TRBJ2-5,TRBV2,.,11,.,CASSREETQYF,TGTGCCAGCAGCCGAGAAGAGACCCAGTACTTC
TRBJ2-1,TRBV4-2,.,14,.,CASSQDRRVSEQFF,TGTGCCAGCAGCCAAGATCGCAGGGTCAGTGAGCAGTTCTTC
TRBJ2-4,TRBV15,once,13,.,CATSSAVRDDRYF,TGTGCCACCAGCAGCGCGGTCAGAGACGACAGGTACTTC
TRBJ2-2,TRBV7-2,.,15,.,CASSFVRGNTGELFF,TGTGCCAGCAGCTTCGTGCGGGGGAACACCGGGGAGCTGTTTTTT
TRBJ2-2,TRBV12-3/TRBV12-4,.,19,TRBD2,CASRTSPGLAGWDTGELFF,TGTGCCAGCAGAACTTCACCGGGACTAGCGGGGTGGGACACCGGGGAGCTGTTTTTT
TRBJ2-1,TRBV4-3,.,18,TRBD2,CASSQGTSGGVLYNEQFF,TGCGCCAGCAGCCAAGGGACTAGCGGGGGGGTACTATACAATGAGCAGTTCTTC
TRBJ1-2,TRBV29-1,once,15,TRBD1,CSAEMTGGTNYGYTF,TGCAGCGCCGAGATGACAGGGGGCACTAACTATGGCTACACCTTC
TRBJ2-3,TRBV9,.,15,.,CASSVGGGLTDTQYF,TGTGCCAGCAGCGTAGGAGGGGGGCTCACAGATACGCAGTATTTT
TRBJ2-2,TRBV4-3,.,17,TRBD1,CASSQGGRGRSTGELFF,TGCGCCAGCAGCCAAGGGGGCAGGGGGAGAAGCACCGGGGAGCTGTTTTTT
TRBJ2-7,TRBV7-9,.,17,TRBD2,CASSPLGLAGGMYEQYF,TGTGCCAGCAGCCCCCTTGGTCTAGCGGGGGGGATGTACGAGCAGTACTTC
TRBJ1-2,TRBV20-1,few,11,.,CSAGTAYGYTF,TGCAGTGCTGGGACGGCCTATGGCTACACCTTC
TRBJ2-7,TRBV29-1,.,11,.,CSVESRDEQYF,TGCAGCGTTGAAAGCAGGGACGAGCAGTACTTC